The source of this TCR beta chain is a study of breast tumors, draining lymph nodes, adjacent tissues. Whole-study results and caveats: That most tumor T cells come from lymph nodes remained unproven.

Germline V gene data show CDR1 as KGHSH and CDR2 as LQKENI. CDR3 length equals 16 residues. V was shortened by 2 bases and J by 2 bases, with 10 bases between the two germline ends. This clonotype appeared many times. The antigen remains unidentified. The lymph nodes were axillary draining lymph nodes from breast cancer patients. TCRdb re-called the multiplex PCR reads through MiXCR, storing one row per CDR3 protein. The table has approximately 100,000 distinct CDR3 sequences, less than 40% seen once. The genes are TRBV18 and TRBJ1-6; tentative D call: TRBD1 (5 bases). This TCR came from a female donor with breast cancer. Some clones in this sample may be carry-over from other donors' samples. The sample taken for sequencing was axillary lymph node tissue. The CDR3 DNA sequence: TGTGCCAGCTCACCAAAGGAGGGGACCTATAATTCACCCCTCCACTTT. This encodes CASSPKEGTYNSPLHF.